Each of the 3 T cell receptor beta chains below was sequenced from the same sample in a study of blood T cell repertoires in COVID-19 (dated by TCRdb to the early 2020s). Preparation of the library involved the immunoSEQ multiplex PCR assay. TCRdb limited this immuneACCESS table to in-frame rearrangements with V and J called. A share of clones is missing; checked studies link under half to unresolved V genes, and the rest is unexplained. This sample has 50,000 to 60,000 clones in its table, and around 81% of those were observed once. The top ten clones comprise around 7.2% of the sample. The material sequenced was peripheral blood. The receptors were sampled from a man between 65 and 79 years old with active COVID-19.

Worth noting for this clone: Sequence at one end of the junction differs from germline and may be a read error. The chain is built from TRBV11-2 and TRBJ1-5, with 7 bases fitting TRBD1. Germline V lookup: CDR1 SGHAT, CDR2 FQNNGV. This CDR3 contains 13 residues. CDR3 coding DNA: TGTGCCAGCAGCTTAGATCCGGACAGGTTGCCGGTCTTT. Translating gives CASSLDPDRLPVF. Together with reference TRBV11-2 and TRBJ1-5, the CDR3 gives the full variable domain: EAGVAQSPRYKIIEKRQSVAFWCNPISGHATLYWYQQILGQGPKLLIQFQNNGVVDDSQLPKDRFSAERLKGVDSTLKIQPAKLEDSAVYLCASSLDPDRLPVFGDGTRLSIL.

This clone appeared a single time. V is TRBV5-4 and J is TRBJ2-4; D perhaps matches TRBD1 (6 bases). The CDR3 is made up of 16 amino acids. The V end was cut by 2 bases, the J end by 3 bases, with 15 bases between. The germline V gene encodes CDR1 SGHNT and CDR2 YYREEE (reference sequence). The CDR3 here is CASSFESRGNKNIQYF. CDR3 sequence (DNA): TGTGCCAGCAGCTTCGAGTCTAGGGGGAACAAAAACATTCAGTACTTC. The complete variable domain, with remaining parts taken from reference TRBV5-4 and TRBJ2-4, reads ETGVTQSPTHLIKTRGQQVTLRCSSQSGHNTVSWYQQALGQGPQFIFQYYREEENGRGNFPPRFSGLQFPNYSSELNVNALELDDSALYLCASSFESRGNKNIQYFGAGTRLSVL.

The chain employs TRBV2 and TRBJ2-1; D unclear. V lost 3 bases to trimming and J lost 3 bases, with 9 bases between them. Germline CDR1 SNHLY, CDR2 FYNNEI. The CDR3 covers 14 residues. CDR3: CASSDGFSYNEQFF. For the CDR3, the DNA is TGTGCCAGCAGTGACGGGTTCAGCTACAATGAGCAGTTCTTC.